This note documents a single T cell receptor (beta chain) sequence. Antigen: not known. A multiplex PCR was run with 60 Vbeta primers and 13 Jbeta primers. Sequenced by immunoSEQ multiplex PCR; TCRdb stores in-frame clones only, minus some. Of about 200,000 clones detected, roughly 73% appear once; the ten largest clones hold approximately 2%. Germline V lookup: CDR1 LNHNV, CDR2 YYDKDF (reference sequence). Trimming cost V 1 base and J 0 bases, with 11 bases left between them. The CDR3 extends over 16 amino acids. This specimen belongs to a study of cytomegalovirus exposure and HLA in healthy donors. Study-wide results and caveats: As confirmed in vitro, three CMV-associated chains were specific for CMV antigens.

The chain has TRBV15 and TRBJ2-3; D is ambiguous. The receptor was isolated from a woman in her 30s in good health and CMV-seronegative. The sample taken for sequencing was PBMCs. The CDR3 loop reads CATSRGQASSTDTQYF. CDR3 bases: TGTGCCACCAGCAGAGGGCAAGCGTCTAGCACAGATACGCAGTATTTT.